The subject of this entry is one T cell receptor (beta chain). TCRdb recomputed calls from the RT-PCR reads with MiXCR, one row per CDR3 protein. The table has about 700,000 distinct CDR3 sequences, 14% seen once. The receptor comes from a female donor in good health, serving as a healthy control. Sequencing used memory CD4+ T cells from blood.

The CDR3 DNA reads TGTGCCAGCAGTTCAGTCTACCGGACAGGGAGGTACAATCAGCCCCAGCATTTT. Its translation: CASSSVYRTGRYNQPQHF. This chain links TRBV27 with TRBJ1-5; 8 bases align to TRBD1. The CDR3 length is 18 residues. Germline trimming cut 4 bases from V and 3 bases from J; bases unmatched to any gene: 14. CDR1 and CDR2 (germline): MNHEY, SMNVEV (reference sequence).